This T cell receptor (beta chain) was retrieved from a study of T-cell memory formation after mild COVID-19. Study-wide background: The two donors had largely donor-specific TCR clusters.

This clonotype came up a few times. Its antigen is unknown. The V end lost 3 bases, the J end lost 5 bases, and 17 bases lay between the germline ends. This CDR3 contains 16 residues. The V gene's germline CDR1 is MGHRA and CDR2 YSYEKL. One entry per CDR3 protein results from TCRdb running MiXCR on the 5' RACE reads. The sample consists of roughly 120,000 distinct CDR3 sequences, approximately 15% of them appearing once. Whole-study findings and limits: CD4+ contracting clones were found mainly in CM and EM, and CD8+ ones in EMRA. Some clones that responded turned up in pre-infection memory, which suggests that cross-reactive memory joined in. Still unconfirmed is whether the second-wave clones peaking on day 37 recognized SARS-CoV-2.

The chain uses TRBV4-1 and TRBJ2-1; possibly TRBD2 for D (6 bases). Sequenced: PBMCs or a T cell subset sorted from them (not recorded which). The TCR comes from an adult woman who had mild COVID-19 (a few samples of this study predate the infection). Cell type and time point are not known. The CDR3 DNA follows: TGCGCCAGCAGCCACTCGGGGGACCGGACCCACAATGAGCAGTTCTTC. Its protein product is CASSHSGDRTHNEQFF.